These 21 T cell receptor beta chains share one sample of origin, sequenced in a study of patients and donors after allogeneic stem cell transplantation. From the RT-PCR reads, TCRdb called clonotypes with MiXCR, one entry per CDR3 protein. The sample has some 92,000 distinct CDR3 sequences, roughly 43% seen once. Sequenced sample: blood, either unsorted or a sorted T cell fraction (not recorded which). These receptors were taken from a human donor who was either an allogeneic HSCT recipient or a stem cell or donor lymphocyte infusion donor (not recorded which). It is not recorded whose cells these are; they may come from a transplant donor.

The V call is TRBV6-4, the J call TRBJ1-2, with no clear D. Germline CDR1 is MRHNA and CDR2 is SNTAGT. The ends were cut back, 6 bases at V and 4 bases at J, with 18 bases in the middle. CDR3 length equals 15 residues. CDR3 in DNA: TGTGCCAGCAGCGTTCATAAGGGAGCCGGCTATGGCTACACCTTC. Translated, it gives CASSVHKGAGYGYTF.

The rearrangement uses TRBV7-9 and TRBJ1-1; D is ambiguous. The CDR3 runs to 14 residues. V lost 7 bases and J lost 4, with 16 bases in between. Germline V gene lookup returns CDR1 SEHNR and CDR2 FQNEAQ (reference sequence). CDR3 sequence: CASTAADEGTEAFF. The CDR3 bases are TGTGCCAGCACGGCGGCGGACGAAGGCACTGAAGCTTTCTTT.

This chain uses TRBV4-2 with TRBJ1-5; D unresolved. This CDR3 comprises 13 residues. Trimming removed 1 base from V and 6 bases from J, with 7 bases in between. Germline assignment: CDR1 LGHNA and CDR2 YNFKEQ. CDR3 sequence (DNA): TGTGCCAGCAGCCAAGTGAGAGCTCAGCCCCAGCATTTT. It translates to CASSQVRAQPQHF.

CDR3 loop: CASSLEPGQKYEKLFF. The CDR3 coding sequence is TGTGCCAGCAGTCTAGAACCGGGACAGAAGTATGAAAAACTGTTTTTT. The genes are TRBV3-1 and TRBJ1-4; 7 positions match TRBD1. There are 16 residues in the CDR3. Germline assignment: CDR1 LGHDT and CDR2 YNNKEL (reference sequence). V dropped 6 bases and J dropped 6; count of bases not matched to a gene: 13.

This CDR3 reads CSVATVNTEAFF. CDR3 nucleotide sequence: TGCAGCGTTGCGACGGTGAACACTGAAGCTTTCTTT. The chain employs TRBV29-1 and TRBJ1-1; D uncertain. The CDR3 contains 12 residues. Trimming pared 4 bases from V and 0 bases from J, leaving 6 bases between. Germline-derived CDR1 and CDR2 are SQVTM and ANQGSEA.

The chain has TRBV6-2 or TRBV6-3 and TRBJ1-1; D might be TRBD1 (5 bases). Germline V gives CDR1 MNHEY, CDR2 SVGEGT. The germline V and J ends were trimmed by 0 bases and 5 bases, with 10 bases remaining between them. CDR3 length: 14 amino acids. This CDR3 is CASSYSDIWTEAFF. In DNA form, the CDR3 reads TGTGCCAGCAGTTACTCGGACATTTGGACTGAAGCTTTCTTT.

The V call is TRBV4-1, the J call TRBJ1-2, with unresolved D. Trimming removed 2 bases at V and 2 bases at J, with 12 bases between. The length of the CDR3 is 15 residues. From germline, CDR1 is MGHRA and CDR2 YSYEKL. The CDR3 spells CASSQWGNRNYGYTF. The DNA of the CDR3 is TGCGCCAGCAGCCAATGGGGAAACCGGAACTATGGCTACACCTTC.

The chain has TRBV28 and TRBJ2-7; D possibly corresponds to TRBD2 (7 bases). The germline gives CDR1 MDHEN, CDR2 SYDVKM. V was trimmed by 7 bases and J by 3 bases, leaving 19 bases between them. The CDR3 contains 15 residues. The chain's CDR3 is CASTTGGGDSYEQYF. The CDR3 DNA follows: TGTGCCAGCACCACTGGGGGGGGCGACAGCTACGAGCAGTACTTC. The full variable domain, with the rest looked up from reference TRBV28 and TRBJ2-7, is DVKVTQSSRYLVKRTGEKVFLECVQDMDHENMFWYRQDPGLGLRLIYFSYDVKMKEKGDIPEGYSVSREKKERFSLILESASTNQTSMYLCASTTGGGDSYEQYFGPGTRLTVT.

The CDR3 spells CASSVGSGSNVYEQYF. The CDR3 DNA is TGTGCCAGCAGCGTAGGGAGCGGGAGTAATGTCTACGAGCAGTACTTC. The V and J genes are TRBV9 and TRBJ2-7; TRBD2 matches at 8 bases. The CDR3 covers 16 residues. CDR1 is SGDLS and CDR2 is YYNGEE in the germline V gene. J lost 3 bases, V lost 0 bases, and 8 bases had no gene match.

The chain couples TRBV7-6 to TRBJ1-4; no reliable D call. The CDR3 is made up of 14 amino acids. Trimming took 1 base from V and 4 from J, leaving 7 bases between them. CDR1 and CDR2 (germline): SGHVS, FNYEAQ. The CDR3 spells CASSLENSNEKLFF. Here the CDR3 DNA reads TGTGCCAGCAGCTTAGAAAACAGTAATGAAAAACTGTTTTTT.

V usage is TRBV7-3 and J usage is TRBJ2-2; D is unclear. V was shortened by 2 bases and J by 3 bases, with 4 bases between the two germline ends. Per the germline V gene, CDR1 is SGHTA and CDR2 is FQGTGA. The CDR3 covers 13 residues. The CDR3 bases are TGTGCCAGCAGCTTATCGGACACCGGGGAGCTGTTTTTT. This codes for CASSLSDTGELFF.

CDR3 sequence reads: CASSLVGSRNEKLFF. CDR3 coding DNA: TGCGCCAGCAGCTTGGTTGGGTCCAGGAATGAAAAACTGTTTTTT. This chain links TRBV5-1 with TRBJ1-4; no firm D call. CDR3 length: 15 residues. V was pared by 0 bases and J by 5 bases, with 11 bases between. Germline lookup yields CDR1 SGHRS and CDR2 YFSETQ.

The rearrangement uses TRBV7-8 and TRBJ2-1; perhaps D is TRBD1 or TRBD2 (6 bases each). V was shortened by 5 bases and J by 4 bases, with 18 bases between the two germline ends. CDR1 SGHVS and CDR2 FQNEAQ come from the germline V gene. The CDR3 is 16 residues long. The DNA for the CDR3 is TGTGCCAGCAGCCTGAGGGGGGACTTGACATACAATGAGCAGTTCTTC. Encoded protein: CASSLRGDLTYNEQFF.

This clonotype came up a few times. This chain connects TRBV4-3 to TRBJ1-2; the D is unclear. The V gene lost 0 bases and the J gene lost 8 bases, with 16 bases spanning the gap. Germline lookup yields CDR1 LGHNA and CDR2 YSLEER. The CDR3 spans 15 residues. As DNA, the CDR3 is TGCGCCAGCAGCCAAGATACTGGGTCGGGTAGCGGCTACACCTTC. This codes for CASSQDTGSGSGYTF.

V usage is TRBV5-1 and J usage is TRBJ2-1; weak D call: TRBD2 (5 bases). Trimming took off 2 bases at V and 0 bases at J, with 24 bases between the two ends. Germline lookup yields CDR1 SGHRS and CDR2 YFSETQ. The CDR3 extends over 20 amino acids. The CDR3: CASSLWVGRVAPSSYNEQFF. CDR3 sequence (DNA): TGCGCCAGCAGCTTATGGGTAGGTCGAGTAGCGCCGAGCTCCTACAATGAGCAGTTCTTC. The full variable domain, in which reference TRBV5-1 and TRBJ2-1 provide the parts outside the CDR3, is KAGVTQTPRYLIKTRGQQVTLSCSPISGHRSVSWYQQTPGQGLQFLFEYFSETQRNKGNFPGRFSGRQFSNSRSEMNVSTLELGDSALYLCASSLWVGRVAPSSYNEQFFGPGTRLTVL.

The count of this clonotype is one. The gene calls are TRBV9 and TRBJ2-7; D is unclear. The length of the CDR3 is 14 residues. The germline CDR1 and CDR2 sequences are SGDLS and YYNGEE. Deletions cut 0 bases from V and 0 bases from J, with 7 bases between. CDR3 amino acids: CASSVGDHSYEQYF. CDR3 bases: TGTGCCAGCAGCGTAGGAGACCACTCCTACGAGCAGTACTTC.

The chain recombines TRBV28 with TRBJ1-5, with 9 bases matching TRBD1. J lost 2 bases, V lost 3 bases, and 2 bases had no gene match. The CDR3 has 15 amino acids. CDR1 and CDR2 from the germline V gene are MDHEN and SYDVKM. The chain's CDR3 is CASSLGQGRNQPQHF. The CDR3 DNA reads TGTGCCAGCAGTTTGGGACAGGGCCGCAATCAGCCCCAGCATTTT.

The V gene is TRBV7-9, the J gene TRBJ1-2; no firm D call. The CDR3 length is 13 residues. CDR1 is SEHNR, CDR2 FQNEAQ, per germline (reference sequence). Trimming took 1 base from V and 8 from J, leaving 11 bases between them. CDR3 nucleotides: TGTGCCAGCAGCTTAGGGGAAGAGGCCGGCTACACCTTC. This sequence encodes CASSLGEEAGYTF.

The V and J genes are TRBV29-1 and TRBJ1-2; no reliable D call. This CDR3 has 12 residues. V was cut by 6 bases and J by 5 bases, with 13 bases left in between. Germline V gives CDR1 SQVTM, CDR2 ANQGSEA. The CDR3 reads CSVILVRYGYTF. CDR3 DNA sequence: TGCAGCGTCATCCTAGTGAGATATGGCTACACCTTC.

In its sample, this clonotype was seen a few times. The chain carries TRBV3-1 and TRBJ2-3; 7 bases agree with TRBD1. The CDR3 loop spans 16 amino acids. Looked up from germline, CDR1 is LGHDT and CDR2 is YNNKEL (reference sequence). J lost 7 bases, V lost 4 bases, and 14 bases had no gene match. The CDR3 bases are TGTGCCAGCAGCCCCCAGGGGGACCCTAAGGTATATACGCAGTATTTT. Its translation is CASSPQGDPKVYTQYF.

This chain uses TRBV5-1 with TRBJ1-1; 10 nucleotides agree with TRBD1. Germline lookup yields CDR1 SGHRS and CDR2 YFSETQ. This CDR3 has 15 amino acids. After removal of 4 bases from V and 2 bases from J, the junction contained 5 bases not matched to a gene. CDR3 protein: CASSRGQGVNTEAFF. The CDR3 coding sequence is TGCGCCAGCAGCCGCGGACAGGGGGTCAACACTGAAGCTTTCTTT. Based on the CDR3 plus reference TRBV5-1 and TRBJ1-1, the full variable domain is KAGVTQTPRYLIKTRGQQVTLSCSPISGHRSVSWYQQTPGQGLQFLFEYFSETQRNKGNFPGRFSGRQFSNSRSEMNVSTLELGDSALYLCASSRGQGVNTEAFFGQGTRLTVV.